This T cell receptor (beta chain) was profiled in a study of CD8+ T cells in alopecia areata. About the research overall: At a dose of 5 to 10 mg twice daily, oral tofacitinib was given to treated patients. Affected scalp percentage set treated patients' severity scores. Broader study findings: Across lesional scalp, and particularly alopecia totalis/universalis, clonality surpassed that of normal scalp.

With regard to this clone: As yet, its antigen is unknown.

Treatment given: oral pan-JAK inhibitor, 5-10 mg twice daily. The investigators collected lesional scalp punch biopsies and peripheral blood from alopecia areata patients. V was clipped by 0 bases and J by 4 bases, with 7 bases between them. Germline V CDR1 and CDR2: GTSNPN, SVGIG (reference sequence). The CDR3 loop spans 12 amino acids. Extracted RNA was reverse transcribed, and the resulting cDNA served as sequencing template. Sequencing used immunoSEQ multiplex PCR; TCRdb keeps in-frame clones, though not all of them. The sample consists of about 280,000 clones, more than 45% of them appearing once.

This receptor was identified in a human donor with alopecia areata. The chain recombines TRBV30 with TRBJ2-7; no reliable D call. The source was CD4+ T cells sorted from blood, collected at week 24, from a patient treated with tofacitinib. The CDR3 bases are TGTGCCTGGAGTGTACTGAAGTACGAGCAGTACTTC. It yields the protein CAWSVLKYEQYF.